Below, one T cell receptor (beta chain) is given with its context. This specimen belongs to a study of blood T cell repertoires in COVID-19. Per the study methods: Estimates of nucleated cell counts were drawn from the amplification of reference gene primers. This table comes from immunoSEQ multiplex PCR, and its TCRdb copy is limited to in-frame clones, with some not included. V and J calls plus clone size are reproduced from that table; the DNA served to infer D and trimming. The sample has over 200,000 clones; around nine tenths are singletons. Trimming took off 6 bases at V and 2 bases at J, with 11 bases between the two ends. This CDR3 contains 13 residues.

V usage is TRBV12-3 or TRBV12-4 and J usage is TRBJ2-7; perhaps TRBD1 as D (7 bases). Source material: peripheral blood. This sequence originates from a woman aged 18-29 years who had recovered from COVID-19. CDR3 bases: TGTGCCAGCAGGGCGGGACAGACCTACGAGCAGTACTTC. Translation gives CASRAGQTYEQYF.